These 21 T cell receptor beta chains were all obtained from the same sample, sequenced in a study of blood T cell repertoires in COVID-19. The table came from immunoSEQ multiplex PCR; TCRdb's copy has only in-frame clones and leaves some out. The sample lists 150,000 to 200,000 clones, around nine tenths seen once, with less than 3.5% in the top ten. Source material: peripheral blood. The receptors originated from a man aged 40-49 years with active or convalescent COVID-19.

The CDR3 here is CASSHGRGRTSGNTIYF. CDR3 sequence (DNA): TGTGCCAGCAGCCACGGGAGAGGACGGACTAGTGGAAACACCATATATTTT. The V and J genes are TRBV3-1 (or the pseudogene TRBV3-2) and TRBJ1-3, with unresolved D. This CDR3 spans 17 amino acids. Germline CDR1 is LGHDT and CDR2 is YNNKEL (reference sequence). Trimming pared 3 bases from V and 3 bases from J, leaving 18 bases between.

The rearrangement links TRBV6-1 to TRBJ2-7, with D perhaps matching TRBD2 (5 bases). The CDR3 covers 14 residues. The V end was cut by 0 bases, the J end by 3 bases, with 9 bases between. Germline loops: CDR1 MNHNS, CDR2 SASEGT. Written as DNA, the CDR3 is TGTGCCAGCAGTGAAGCGACCCGGGGCTACGAGCAGTACTTC. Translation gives CASSEATRGYEQYF.

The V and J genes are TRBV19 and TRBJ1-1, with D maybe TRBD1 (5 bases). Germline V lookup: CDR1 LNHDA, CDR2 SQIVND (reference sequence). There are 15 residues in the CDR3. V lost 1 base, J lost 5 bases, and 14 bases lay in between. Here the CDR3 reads CASSIVLGGRTEAFF. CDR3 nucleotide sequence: TGTGCCAGTAGTATAGTACTGGGGGGACGGACTGAAGCTTTCTTT. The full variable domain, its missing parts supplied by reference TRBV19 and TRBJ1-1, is DGGITQSPKYLFRKEGQNVTLSCEQNLNHDAMYWYRQDPGQGLRLIYYSQIVNDFQKGDIAEGYSVSREKKESFPLTVTSAQKNPTAFYLCASSIVLGGRTEAFFGQGTRLTVV.

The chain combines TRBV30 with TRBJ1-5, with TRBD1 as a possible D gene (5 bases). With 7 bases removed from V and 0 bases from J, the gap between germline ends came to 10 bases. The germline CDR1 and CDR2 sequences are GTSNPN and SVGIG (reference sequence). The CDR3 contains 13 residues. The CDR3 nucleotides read TGTGCCTCGGGACGGTATAGCAATCAGCCCCAGCATTTT. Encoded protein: CASGRYSNQPQHF.

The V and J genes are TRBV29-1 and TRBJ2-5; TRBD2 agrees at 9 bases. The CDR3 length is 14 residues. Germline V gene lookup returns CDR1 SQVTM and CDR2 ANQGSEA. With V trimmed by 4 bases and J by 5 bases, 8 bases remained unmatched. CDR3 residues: CSVAAGGPEETQYF. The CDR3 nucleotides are TGCAGCGTTGCTGCGGGGGGGCCAGAGGAGACCCAGTACTTC.

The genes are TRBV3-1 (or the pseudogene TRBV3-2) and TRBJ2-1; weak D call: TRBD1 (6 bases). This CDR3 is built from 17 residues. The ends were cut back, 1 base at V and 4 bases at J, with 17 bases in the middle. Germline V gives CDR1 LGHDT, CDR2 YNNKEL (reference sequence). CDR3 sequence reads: CASSQGGGHSTYNEQFF. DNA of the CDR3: TGTGCCAGCAGCCAAGGAGGGGGACACTCGACGTACAATGAGCAGTTCTTC.

CDR3 sequence reads: CASSSGANVLTF. In nucleotides, the CDR3 is TGTGCCAGCAGTTCAGGGGCCAACGTCCTGACTTTC. The rearrangement uses TRBV28 and TRBJ2-6; D remains unclear. This CDR3 comprises 12 residues. Trimming left V 4 bases short and J 4 bases short, with 2 bases between. Germline lookup yields CDR1 MDHEN and CDR2 SYDVKM.

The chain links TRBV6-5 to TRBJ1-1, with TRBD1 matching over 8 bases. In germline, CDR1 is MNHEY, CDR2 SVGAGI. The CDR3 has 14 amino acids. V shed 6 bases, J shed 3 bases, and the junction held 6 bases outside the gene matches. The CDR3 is CASSQQGDYTEAFF. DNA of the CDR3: TGTGCCAGCAGCCAACAGGGGGACTACACTGAAGCTTTCTTT.

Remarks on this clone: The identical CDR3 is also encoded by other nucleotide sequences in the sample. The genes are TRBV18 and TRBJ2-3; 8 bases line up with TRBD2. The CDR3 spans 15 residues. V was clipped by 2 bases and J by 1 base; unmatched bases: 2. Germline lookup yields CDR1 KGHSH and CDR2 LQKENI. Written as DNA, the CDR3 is TGTGCCAGCTCACCAACGCGGGGGGGCACAGATACGCAGTATTTT. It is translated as CASSPTRGGTDTQYF.

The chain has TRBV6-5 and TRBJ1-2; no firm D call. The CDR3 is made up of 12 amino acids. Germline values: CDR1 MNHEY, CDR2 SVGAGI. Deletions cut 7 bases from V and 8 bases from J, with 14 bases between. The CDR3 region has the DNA TGTGCCAGCACCTGGACTGCTCGGGGCTACACCTTC. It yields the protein CASTWTARGYTF.

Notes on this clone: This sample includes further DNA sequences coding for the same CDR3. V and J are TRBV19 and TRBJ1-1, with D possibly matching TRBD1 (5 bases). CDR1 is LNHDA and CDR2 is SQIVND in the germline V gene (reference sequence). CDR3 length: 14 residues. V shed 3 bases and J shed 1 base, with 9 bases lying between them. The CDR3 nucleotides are TGTGCCAGTAGTATCCTCCAGGGGAACACTGAAGCTTTCTTT. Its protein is CASSILQGNTEAFF.

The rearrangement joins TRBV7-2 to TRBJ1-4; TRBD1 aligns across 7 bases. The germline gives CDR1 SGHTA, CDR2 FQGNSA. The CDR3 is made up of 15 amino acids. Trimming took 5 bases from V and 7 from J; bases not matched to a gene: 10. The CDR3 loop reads CASSPTGMVGEKLFF. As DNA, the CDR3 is TGTGCCAGCAGCCCGACAGGGATGGTGGGTGAAAAACTGTTTTTT.

The CDR3 region is CASHRGTGDTGELFF. The CDR3 DNA sequence: TGTGCCAGTCATCGCGGGACAGGGGATACCGGGGAGCTGTTTTTT. The rearrangement links TRBV19 to TRBJ2-2; 10 bases agree with TRBD1. Germline V gene sequence: CDR1 LNHDA, CDR2 SQIVND (reference sequence). The V and J ends lost 8 bases and 5 bases, in that order; junction bases with no gene match: 8. This CDR3 is 15 amino acids long.

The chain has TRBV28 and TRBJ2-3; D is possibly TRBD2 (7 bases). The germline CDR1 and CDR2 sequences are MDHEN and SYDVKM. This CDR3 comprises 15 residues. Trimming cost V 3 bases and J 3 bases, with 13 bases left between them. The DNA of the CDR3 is TGTGCCAGCAGTTTGCCGGGGGGCGGGACAGATACGCAGTATTTT. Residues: CASSLPGGGTDTQYF.

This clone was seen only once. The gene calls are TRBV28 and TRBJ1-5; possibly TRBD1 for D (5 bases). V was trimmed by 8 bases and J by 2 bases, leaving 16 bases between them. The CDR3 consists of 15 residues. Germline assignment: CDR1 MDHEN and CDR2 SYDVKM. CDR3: CASSILGQGNQPQHF. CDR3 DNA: TGTGCCAGCTCGATCCTTGGACAAGGCAATCAGCCCCAGCATTTT.

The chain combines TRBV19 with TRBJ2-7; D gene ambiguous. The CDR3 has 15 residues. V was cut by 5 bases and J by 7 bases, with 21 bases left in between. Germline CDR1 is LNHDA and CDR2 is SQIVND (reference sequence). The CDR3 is CASSFDSRAVAEQYF. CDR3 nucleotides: TGTGCCAGTAGTTTCGATAGTCGAGCTGTAGCAGAGCAGTACTTC.

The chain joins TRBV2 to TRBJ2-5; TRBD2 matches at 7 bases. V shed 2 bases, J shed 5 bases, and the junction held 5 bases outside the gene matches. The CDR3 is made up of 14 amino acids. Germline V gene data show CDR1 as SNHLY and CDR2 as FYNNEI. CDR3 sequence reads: CASSEWEGGETQYF. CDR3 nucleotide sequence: TGTGCCAGCAGTGAATGGGAGGGTGGGGAGACCCAGTACTTC. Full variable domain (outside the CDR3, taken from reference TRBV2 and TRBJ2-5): EPEVTQTPSHQVTQMGQEVILRCVPISNHLYFYWYRQILGQKVEFLVSFYNNEISEKSEIFDDQFSVERPDGSNFTLKIRSTKLEDSAMYFCASSEWEGGETQYFGPGTRLLVL.

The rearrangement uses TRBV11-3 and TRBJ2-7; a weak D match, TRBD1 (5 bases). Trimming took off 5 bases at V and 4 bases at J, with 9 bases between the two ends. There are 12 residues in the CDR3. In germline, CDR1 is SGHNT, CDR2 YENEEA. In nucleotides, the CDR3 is TGTGCCAGCAGCGTTACAGGTTACGAGCAGTACTTC. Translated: CASSVTGYEQYF. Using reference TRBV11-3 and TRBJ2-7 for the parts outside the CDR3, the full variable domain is EAGVVQSPRYKIIEKKQPVAFWCNPISGHNTLYWYLQNLGQGPELLIRYENEEAVDDSQLPKDRFSAERLKGVDSTLKIQPAELGDSAVYLCASSVTGYEQYFGPGTRLTVT.

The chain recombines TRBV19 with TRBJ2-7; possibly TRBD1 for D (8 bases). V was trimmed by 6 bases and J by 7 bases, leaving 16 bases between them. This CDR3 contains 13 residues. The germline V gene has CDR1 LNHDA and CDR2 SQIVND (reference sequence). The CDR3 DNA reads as TGTGCCAGTAGCCCCGACAGGGGAGGGGAGCAGTACTTC. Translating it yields CASSPDRGGEQYF.

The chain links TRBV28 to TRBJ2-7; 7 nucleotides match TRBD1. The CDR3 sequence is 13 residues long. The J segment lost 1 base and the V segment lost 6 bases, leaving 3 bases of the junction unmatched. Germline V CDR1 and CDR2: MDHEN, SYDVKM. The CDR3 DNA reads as TGTGCCAGCAGGCCGGGACAGTCCTACGAGCAGTACTTC. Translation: CASRPGQSYEQYF. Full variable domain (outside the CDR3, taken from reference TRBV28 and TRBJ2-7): DVKVTQSSRYLVKRTGEKVFLECVQDMDHENMFWYRQDPGLGLRLIYFSYDVKMKEKGDIPEGYSVSREKKERFSLILESASTNQTSMYLCASRPGQSYEQYFGPGTRLTVT.

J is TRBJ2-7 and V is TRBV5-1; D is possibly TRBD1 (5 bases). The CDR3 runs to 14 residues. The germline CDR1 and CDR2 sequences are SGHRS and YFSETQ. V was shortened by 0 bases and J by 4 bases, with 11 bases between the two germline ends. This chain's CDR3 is CASSLEGKVYEQYF. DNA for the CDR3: TGCGCCAGCAGCTTGGAGGGGAAGGTGTACGAGCAGTACTTC.